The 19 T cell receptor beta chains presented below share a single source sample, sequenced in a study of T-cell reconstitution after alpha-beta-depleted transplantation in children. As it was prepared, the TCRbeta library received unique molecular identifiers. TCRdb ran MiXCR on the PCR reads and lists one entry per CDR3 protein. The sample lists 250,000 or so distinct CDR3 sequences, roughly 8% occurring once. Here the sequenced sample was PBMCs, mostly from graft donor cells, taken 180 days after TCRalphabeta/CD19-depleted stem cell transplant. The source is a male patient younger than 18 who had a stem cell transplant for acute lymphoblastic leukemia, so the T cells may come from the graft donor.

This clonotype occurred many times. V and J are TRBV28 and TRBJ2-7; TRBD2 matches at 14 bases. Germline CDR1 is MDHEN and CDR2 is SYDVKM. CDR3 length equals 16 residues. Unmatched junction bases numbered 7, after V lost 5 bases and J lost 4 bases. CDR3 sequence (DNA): TGTGCCAGCAGTCCTCCGGGACTAGCGGGAGAGTACGAGCAGTACTTC. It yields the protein CASSPPGLAGEYEQYF.

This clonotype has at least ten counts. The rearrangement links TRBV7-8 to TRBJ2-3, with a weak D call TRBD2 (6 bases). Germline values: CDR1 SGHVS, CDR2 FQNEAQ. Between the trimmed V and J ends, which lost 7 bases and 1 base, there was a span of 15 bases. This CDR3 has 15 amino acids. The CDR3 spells CASIYGGEGTDTQYF. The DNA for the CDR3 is TGTGCCAGCATCTACGGCGGGGAGGGCACAGATACGCAGTATTTT.

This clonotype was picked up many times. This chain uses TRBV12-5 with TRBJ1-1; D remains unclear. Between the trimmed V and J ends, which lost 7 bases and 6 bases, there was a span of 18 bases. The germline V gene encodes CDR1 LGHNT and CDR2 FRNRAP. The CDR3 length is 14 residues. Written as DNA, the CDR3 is TGTGCTAGTGTCGAAGACGGTGGGGTTGCTGAAGCTTTCTTT. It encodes CASVEDGGVAEAFF.

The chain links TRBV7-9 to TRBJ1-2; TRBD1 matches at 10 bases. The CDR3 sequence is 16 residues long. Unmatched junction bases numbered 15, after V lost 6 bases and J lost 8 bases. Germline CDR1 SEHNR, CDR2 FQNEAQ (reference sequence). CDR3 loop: CASRESGTGDARGYTF. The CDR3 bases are TGTGCCAGCAGGGAGTCCGGGACAGGGGATGCCAGAGGCTACACCTTC.

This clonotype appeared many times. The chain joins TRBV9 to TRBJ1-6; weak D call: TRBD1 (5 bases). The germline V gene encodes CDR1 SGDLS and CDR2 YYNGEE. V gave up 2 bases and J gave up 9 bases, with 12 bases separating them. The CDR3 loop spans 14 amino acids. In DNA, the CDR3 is TGTGCCAGCAGCGTGGGGGATGGTGGTTCACCCCTCCACTTT. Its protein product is CASSVGDGGSPLHF.

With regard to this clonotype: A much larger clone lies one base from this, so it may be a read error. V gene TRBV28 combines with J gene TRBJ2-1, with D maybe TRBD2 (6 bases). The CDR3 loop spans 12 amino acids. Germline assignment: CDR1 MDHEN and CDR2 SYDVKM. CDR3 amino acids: CASSPLWREQLF. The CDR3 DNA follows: TGTGCCAGCAGTCCCCTTTGGAGGGAGCAGTTATTC.

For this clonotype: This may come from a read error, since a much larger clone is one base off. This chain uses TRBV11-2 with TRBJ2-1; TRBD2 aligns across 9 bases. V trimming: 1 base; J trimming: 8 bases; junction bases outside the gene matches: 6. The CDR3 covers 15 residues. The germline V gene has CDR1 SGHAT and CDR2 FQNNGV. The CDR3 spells CASSLVRGGYHEQFF. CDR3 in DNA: TGTGCCAGCAGCTTAGTGCGGGGGGGGTACCATGAGCAGTTCTTC.

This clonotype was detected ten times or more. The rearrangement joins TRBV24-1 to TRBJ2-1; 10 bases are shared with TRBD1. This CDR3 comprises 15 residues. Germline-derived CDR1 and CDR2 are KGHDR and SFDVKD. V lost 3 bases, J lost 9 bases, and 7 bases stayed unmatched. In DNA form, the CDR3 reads TGTGCCACCAGTGATCCCGGGACAGGGGAGGCTGAGCAGTTCTTC. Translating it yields CATSDPGTGEAEQFF.

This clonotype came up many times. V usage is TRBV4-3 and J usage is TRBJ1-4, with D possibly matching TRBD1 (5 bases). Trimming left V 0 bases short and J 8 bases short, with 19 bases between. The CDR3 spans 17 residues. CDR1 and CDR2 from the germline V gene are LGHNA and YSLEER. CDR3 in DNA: TGCGCCAGCAGCCAAGACGGGACGGGGAGGGTGAGGGAAAAACTGTTTTTT. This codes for CASSQDGTGRVREKLFF.

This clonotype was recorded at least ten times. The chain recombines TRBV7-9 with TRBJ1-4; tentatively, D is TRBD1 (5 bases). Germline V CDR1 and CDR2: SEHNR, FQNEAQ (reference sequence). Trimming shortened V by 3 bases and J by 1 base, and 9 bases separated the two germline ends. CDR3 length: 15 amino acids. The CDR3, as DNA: TGTGCCAGCAGCTTCCTCCAGGGAACTAATGAAAAACTGTTTTTT. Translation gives CASSFLQGTNEKLFF.

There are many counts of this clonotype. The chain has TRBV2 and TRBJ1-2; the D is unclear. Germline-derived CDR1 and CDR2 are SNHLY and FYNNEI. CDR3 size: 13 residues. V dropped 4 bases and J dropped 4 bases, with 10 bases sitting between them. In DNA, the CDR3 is TGTGCCAGCAGTGGGGCCTCCTCCTATGGCTACACCTTC. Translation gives CASSGASSYGYTF.

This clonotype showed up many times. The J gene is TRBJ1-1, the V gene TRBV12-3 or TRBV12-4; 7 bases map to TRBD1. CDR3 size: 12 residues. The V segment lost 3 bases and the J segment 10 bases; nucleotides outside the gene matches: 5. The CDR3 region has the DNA TGTGCCAGCAGTTTGACAGGGATGGGAGCTTTCTTT. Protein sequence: CASSLTGMGAFF.

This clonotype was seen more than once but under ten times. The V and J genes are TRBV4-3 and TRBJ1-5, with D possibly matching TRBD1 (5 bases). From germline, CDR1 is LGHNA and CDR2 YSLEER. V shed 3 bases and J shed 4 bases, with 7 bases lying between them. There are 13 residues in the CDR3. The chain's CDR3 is CASSQGENQPQHF. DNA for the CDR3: TGCGCCAGCAGCCAGGGGGAGAATCAGCCCCAGCATTTT.

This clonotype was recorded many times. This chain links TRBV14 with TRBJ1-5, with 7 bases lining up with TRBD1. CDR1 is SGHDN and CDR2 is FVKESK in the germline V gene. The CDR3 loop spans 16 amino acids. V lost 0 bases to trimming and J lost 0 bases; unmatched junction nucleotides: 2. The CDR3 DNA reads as TGTGCCAGCAGCCAAGAAGACAGGGATAGCAATCAGCCCCAGCATTTT. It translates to CASSQEDRDSNQPQHF. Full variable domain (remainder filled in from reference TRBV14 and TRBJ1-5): EAGVTQFPSHSVIEKGQTVTLRCDPISGHDNLYWYRRVMGKEIKFLLHFVKESKQDESGMPNNRFLAERTGGTYSTLKVQPAELEDSGVYFCASSQEDRDSNQPQHFGDGTRLSIL.

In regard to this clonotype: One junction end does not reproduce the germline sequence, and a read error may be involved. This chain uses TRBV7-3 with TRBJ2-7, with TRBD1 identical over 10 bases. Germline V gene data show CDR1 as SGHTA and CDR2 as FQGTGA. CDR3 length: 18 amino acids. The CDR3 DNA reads TGTGCCAGCAGCTTGGGACAGGGGCAATCTCTGAGCTCCTACGGGCAGTACTTC. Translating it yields CASSLGQGQSLSSYGQYF.

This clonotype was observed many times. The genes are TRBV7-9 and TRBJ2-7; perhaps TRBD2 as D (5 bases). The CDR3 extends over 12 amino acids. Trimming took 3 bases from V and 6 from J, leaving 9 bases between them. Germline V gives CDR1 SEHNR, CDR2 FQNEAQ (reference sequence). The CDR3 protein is CASSFGVSEQYF. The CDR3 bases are TGTGCCAGCAGCTTCGGGGTTAGCGAGCAGTACTTC.

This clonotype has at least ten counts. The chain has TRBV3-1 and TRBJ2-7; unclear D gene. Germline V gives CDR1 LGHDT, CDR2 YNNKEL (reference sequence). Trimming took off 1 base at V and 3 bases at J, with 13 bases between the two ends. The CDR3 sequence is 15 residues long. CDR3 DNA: TGTGCCAGCAGCCAAGCTGGGAACCTAGTCTACGAGCAGTACTTC. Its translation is CASSQAGNLVYEQYF.

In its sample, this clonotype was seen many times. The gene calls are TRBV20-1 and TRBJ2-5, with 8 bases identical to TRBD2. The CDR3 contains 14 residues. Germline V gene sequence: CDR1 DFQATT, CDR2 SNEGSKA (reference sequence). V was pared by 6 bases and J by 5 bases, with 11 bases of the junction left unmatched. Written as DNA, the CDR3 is TGCAGTGCCCCCCCGGGACTAGGGGGGGAGACCCAGTACTTC. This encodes CSAPPGLGGETQYF.

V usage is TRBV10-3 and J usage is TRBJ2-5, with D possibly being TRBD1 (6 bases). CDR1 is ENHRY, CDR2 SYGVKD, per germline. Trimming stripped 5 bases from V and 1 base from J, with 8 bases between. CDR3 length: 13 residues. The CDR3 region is CAISLDSQETQYF. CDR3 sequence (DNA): TGTGCCATCAGTTTGGACAGCCAAGAGACCCAGTACTTC.